Listed below are T cell receptor beta chains from one sample, sequenced in a study of beta chain features in type 1 diabetes. Using immunoSEQ multiplex PCR, the repertoire was profiled, and TCRdb retains in-frame clones only, with some absent. The top ten hold roughly 0.04% of the sample, which has about 710,000 clones, about 14% seen once. The material sequenced was naive CD4+ T cells from blood. The receptors here all came from a man aged 18 to 29 with type 1 diabetes. CDR3s include the opening cysteine and the closing phenylalanine or tryptophan. D genes are given only for firm matches. Clone size is stated in some rows and not others, as once, few, many or a class when expanded.

v_call	j_call	clone_size	d_call	cdr3_aa	cdr3_nt
TRBV25-1	TRBJ1-2	few	TRBD1	CASIPGQGNYGYTF	TGTGCCAGCATTCCCGGACAGGGCAACTATGGCTACACCTTC
TRBV5-4	TRBJ2-3	NA	TRBD2	CASPPPGGPDTQYF	TGTGCCAGTCCACCACCGGGGGGGCCAGATACGCAGTATTTT
TRBV18	TRBJ1-1	NA	NA	CASSPLGGNTEAFF	TGTGCCAGCTCACCGTTGGGGGGCAACACTGAAGCTTTCTTT
TRBV4-1	TRBJ2-7	few	NA	CASSQAEREQYF	TGCGCCAGCAGCCAAGCCGAGCGCGAGCAGTACTTC
TRBV20-1	TRBJ1-1	NA	NA	CSVTGNTEAFF	TGCAGTGTCACGGGGAACACTGAAGCTTTCTTT
TRBV7-2	TRBJ1-6	NA	TRBD1	CASSVQGADSPLHF	TGTGCCAGCAGCGTACAGGGGGCGGATTCACCCCTCCACTTT
TRBV9	TRBJ2-3	NA	TRBD1	CASSPGDRGPRTDTQYF	TGTGCCAGCAGCCCCGGGGATAGGGGGCCCCGGACAGATACGCAGTATTTT
TRBV7-9	TRBJ2-1	NA	NA	CASSSRGTGNEQFF	TGTGCCAGCAGCAGCAGGGGAACGGGCAATGAGCAGTTCTTC
TRBV9	TRBJ2-5	NA	TRBD1	CASSEPYRGKTQYF	TGTGCCAGCAGCGAGCCCTACAGGGGAAAGACCCAGTACTTC
TRBV4-1	TRBJ1-5	NA	TRBD1	CASSLLGQGGSNQPQHF	TGCGCCAGCAGCCTTTTAGGACAGGGGGGCAGCAATCAGCCCCAGCATTTT
TRBV27	TRBJ1-3	NA	NA	CASSSTASGNTIYF	TGTGCCAGCAGTTCGACAGCCTCTGGAAACACCATATATTTT
TRBV25-1	TRBJ2-2	NA	NA	CASSEITGPPGELFF	TGTGCCAGCAGTGAAATTACAGGTCCCCCCGGGGAGCTGTTTTTT
TRBV7-2	TRBJ2-2	NA	TRBD1	CASSFGRSGGGEGGELFF	TGTGCCAGCAGCTTTGGCCGTTCAGGGGGCGGTGAAGGCGGGGAGCTGTTTTTT
TRBV9	TRBJ2-1	NA	NA	CASSVPAEGDEQFF	TGTGCCAGCAGCGTACCGGCAGAGGGGGATGAGCAGTTCTTC
TRBV5-1	TRBJ2-7	NA	NA	CASSSGRGLYEQYF	TGCGCCAGCAGCTCCGGAAGGGGCCTCTACGAGCAGTACTTC
TRBV5-1	TRBJ1-1	few	NA	CASWDTGALENTEAFF	TGCGCCAGCTGGGACACAGGAGCTCTTGAGAACACTGAAGCTTTCTTT
TRBV7-2	TRBJ1-4	few	NA	CASRFSRVGEKLFF	TGTGCCAGCAGGTTTAGCAGGGTCGGCGAAAAACTGTTTTTT
TRBV7-9	TRBJ2-3	NA	TRBD2	CASSSSGALVDTQYF	TGTGCCAGCAGCAGTAGCGGGGCACTGGTAGATACGCAGTATTTT
TRBV7-2	TRBJ2-2	few	NA	CASSFGRANTGELFF	TGTGCCAGCAGCTTCGGCAGGGCGAACACCGGGGAGCTGTTTTTT
TRBV27	TRBJ2-1	NA	TRBD1	CASLGQGVYNEQFF	TGTGCCAGCTTGGGACAGGGCGTCTACAATGAGCAGTTCTTC
TRBV1	TRBJ2-5	NA	NA	CTSLWLAGGQETQYF	TGCACCAGCCTGTGGCTAGCGGGGGGCCAAGAGACCCAGTACTTC
TRBV7-2	TRBJ2-2	few	NA	CASSLDVAPRWLFF	TGTGCCAGCAGCTTGGATGTGGCCCCGAGGTGGCTGTTTTTT
TRBV7-9	TRBJ2-3	few	NA	CAGGRDTDTQYF	TGTGCCGGGGGGCGAGACACAGATACGCAGTATTTT
TRBV7-2	TRBJ2-1	once	NA	CASSFTGQKYNEQFF	TGTGCCAGCAGCTTTACAGGACAGAAATACAATGAGCAGTTCTTC
TRBV13	TRBJ2-5	NA	NA	CASSLGRPRETQYF	TGTGCCAGCAGCTTAGGCCGGCCCAGAGAGACCCAGTACTTC
TRBV7-9	TRBJ1-2	few	NA	CASSFTESGYTF	TGTGCCAGCAGCTTCACCGAAAGCGGCTACACCTTC
TRBV11-3	TRBJ2-2	NA	TRBD2	CASSSWRGSDTGELFF	TGTGCCAGCAGCTCGTGGCGGGGGTCCGACACCGGGGAGCTGTTTTTT
TRBV29-1	TRBJ2-7	once	NA	CSARGDFYEQYF	TGCAGCGCAAGGGGGGACTTCTACGAGCAGTACTTC
TRBV28	TRBJ1-5	NA	NA	CASNSGRYQPQHF	TGTGCCAGCAATAGCGGGCGGTATCAGCCCCAGCATTTT
TRBV30	TRBJ2-1	few	NA	CAWSGVANEQFF	TGTGCCTGGAGTGGGGTAGCGAATGAGCAGTTCTTC
TRBV18	TRBJ2-7	NA	NA	CASSPPAVYEQYF	TGTGCCAGCTCACCACCGGCAGTCTACGAGCAGTACTTC
TRBV5-6	TRBJ2-4	NA	TRBD1	CASSFGTENIQYF	TGTGCCAGCAGCTTCGGGACAGAAAACATTCAGTACTTC
TRBV29-1	TRBJ2-1	few	TRBD2	CSAVGLAAYNEQFF	TGCAGCGCCGTGGGACTAGCGGCTTATAATGAGCAGTTCTTC
TRBV5-1	TRBJ2-3	NA	NA	CASRGLLSTDTQYF	TGCGCCAGCCGGGGACTGCTAAGCACAGATACGCAGTATTTT
TRBV4-3	TRBJ1-1	NA	NA	CASSQDYTGPTEAFF	TGCGCCAGCAGCCAAGATTATACAGGGCCCACTGAAGCTTTCTTT
TRBV5-4	TRBJ2-1	few	NA	CASSLQGSYNEQFF	TGTGCCAGCAGCTTGCAGGGCTCCTACAATGAGCAGTTCTTC
TRBV7-9	TRBJ1-2	few	TRBD1	CASSLRQGGYGYTF	TGTGCCAGCAGCTTAAGACAGGGCGGCTATGGCTACACCTTC
TRBV19	TRBJ1-1	NA	NA	CASSIDHWGTEAFF	TGTGCCAGTAGTATAGATCATTGGGGAACTGAAGCTTTCTTT
TRBV14	TRBJ1-2	few	NA	CASSQEGQRGGYTF	TGTGCCAGCAGCCAAGAAGGGCAGAGGGGTGGCTACACCTTC
TRBV5-1	TRBJ2-3	few	NA	CASSLETDTQYF	TGCGCCAGCAGCTTGGAGACAGATACGCAGTATTTT
TRBV18	TRBJ1-2	few	NA	CASSPPGRGATINYGYTF	TGTGCCAGCTCACCACCGGGGCGTGGGGCAACCATTAACTATGGCTACACCTTC
TRBV20-1	TRBJ2-7	few	TRBD1	CSALQGYEQYF	TGCAGTGCTTTACAGGGGTACGAGCAGTACTTC
TRBV30	TRBJ2-1	NA	NA	CAWSALNRAVRNEQFF	TGTGCCTGGAGTGCCCTTAACAGGGCTGTTAGGAATGAGCAGTTCTTC
TRBV19	TRBJ2-7	few	NA	CASSTKTSTRGEQYF	TGTGCCAGTAGTACAAAGACCTCTACGAGGGGCGAGCAGTACTTC
TRBV29-1	TRBJ2-1	few	NA	CSVARGIGYNEQFF	TGCAGCGTTGCAAGAGGGATCGGCTACAATGAGCAGTTCTTC
TRBV5-6	TRBJ2-1	NA	NA	CASRWSDEQFF	TGTGCCAGCAGGTGGTCCGATGAGCAGTTCTTC
TRBV5-4	TRBJ2-4	few	TRBD2	CASSDLSGGARNIQYF	TGTGCCAGCAGCGACCTTAGCGGGGGGGCGAGGAACATTCAGTACTTC
TRBV25-1	TRBJ2-1	few	NA	CASNAGSSYNEQFF	TGTGCCAGCAACGCCGGGAGCTCCTACAATGAGCAGTTCTTC
TRBV7-6	TRBJ1-1	few	NA	CASSSSQGSTEAFF	TGTGCCAGCAGCTCGAGCCAAGGCTCCACTGAAGCTTTCTTT
TRBV30	TRBJ1-3	few	TRBD1	CAWTRTGWNTIYF	TGTGCCTGGACCAGGACAGGGTGGAACACCATATATTTT
TRBV18	TRBJ2-5	NA	NA	CASSRTLSQETQYF	TGTGCCAGCTCACGAACGCTCTCTCAAGAGACCCAGTACTTC
TRBV9	TRBJ1-2	NA	NA	CASSGEGRANYGYTF	TGTGCCAGCAGCGGCGAGGGACGAGCTAACTATGGCTACACCTTC
TRBV29-1	TRBJ2-1	few	TRBD2	CSVEGGGNNEQFF	TGCAGCGTTGAAGGCGGGGGGAACAATGAGCAGTTCTTC
TRBV19	TRBJ1-2	NA	NA	CASSIEVNYGYTF	TGTGCCAGTAGTATAGAGGTCAACTATGGCTACACCTTC
TRBV28	TRBJ1-4	NA	TRBD1	CASRHQGAEKLFF	TGTGCCAGCAGACATCAGGGGGCGGAAAAACTGTTTTTT
TRBV25-1	TRBJ2-5	few	TRBD1	CATKGQGLGTQYF	TGTGCCACCAAGGGACAGGGGTTAGGGACCCAGTACTTC
TRBV29-1	TRBJ2-7	few	NA	CSVETVTYEQYF	TGCAGCGTTGAGACGGTGACCTACGAGCAGTACTTC
TRBV15	TRBJ2-2	few	NA	CATSRPTEAGNTGELFF	TGTGCCACCAGCAGACCAACAGAGGCGGGTAACACCGGGGAGCTGTTTTTT